In its sample, the clone carrying this T cell receptor beta chain was seen once. The data were produced by immunoSEQ multiplex PCR, yet TCRdb's version contains in-frame clones alone and is incomplete. The sample includes around 400,000 clones, about 87% of them seen just once. The sample is drawn from a study of blood T cell repertoires in COVID-19. Study-wide background: Spain, Italy and the United States supplied samples that represented acute and convalescent COVID-19.

Germline lookup yields CDR1 MNHEY and CDR2 SVGAGI. The CDR3 has 13 amino acids. V was pared by 6 bases and J by 5 bases, with 5 bases of the junction left unmatched. The Seattle patients joined while their infection was active and were tracked longitudinally afterward. The V and J genes are TRBV6-5 and TRBJ2-5; 8 bases align to TRBD1. The clonotype was recovered from a woman aged 55-75 years with COVID-19, enrolled during active disease. The sequenced material came from peripheral blood. The CDR3 loop reads CASSPGGLETQYF. CDR3 coding DNA: TGTGCCAGCAGCCCAGGGGGCTTGGAGACCCAGTACTTC.